The 9 T cell receptor beta chains in this list originate from one sample, sequenced in a study of T cells in localized non-small cell lung cancer. Sequencing used immunoSEQ multiplex PCR; TCRdb keeps in-frame clones, though not all of them. The sample has more than 2,000 clones, more than 25% seen once; the top ten hold approximately 5.5%. The material was lung tumor tissue, obtained before any cancer treatment. The receptors derive from a woman aged 40-75 years with stage I lung adenocarcinoma.

This clone occurred a few times. The V gene is TRBV6-8, the J gene TRBJ2-2, with no clear D. The CDR3 is 15 residues long. Germline V gene lookup returns CDR1 MNHGY and CDR2 SAAAGT. V gave up 6 bases and J gave up 0 bases, with 11 bases separating them. The CDR3 sequence is CASRSFATNTGELFF. The CDR3 nucleotides read TGTGCCAGCAGATCTTTCGCGACGAACACCGGGGAGCTGTTTTTT.

This clone was found a few times. The chain is built from TRBV6-8 and TRBJ2-1, with 10 bases fitting TRBD1. V lost 8 bases and J lost 4; bases outside the gene matches: 8. CDR3 length: 15 amino acids. Germline CDR1 MNHGY, CDR2 SAAAGT. CDR3 in amino acids: CASVPGTGAYNEQFF. The CDR3 nucleotides read TGTGCCAGCGTCCCTGGGACAGGGGCTTACAATGAGCAGTTCTTC.

This clone came up a few times. This rearrangement joins TRBV19 to TRBJ1-1; 10 bases agree with TRBD1. The CDR3 is made up of 14 amino acids. J lost 6 bases, V lost 6 bases, and 7 bases had no gene match. Germline CDR1 reads LNHDA; CDR2 reads SQIVND (reference sequence). CDR3 in amino acids: CASRTGQGVPEAFF. The CDR3 DNA is TGTGCCAGTAGGACCGGACAGGGGGTTCCTGAAGCTTTCTTT.

The rearrangement uses TRBV7-2 and TRBJ1-1, with a tentative D call TRBD1 (6 bases). The CDR3 contains 13 residues. Per germline, CDR1 SGHTA and CDR2 FQGNSA. V lost 5 bases and J lost 9, with 16 bases in between. DNA for the CDR3: TGTGCCAGCAGCCTGCACCGGGACAAAAAAGCTTTCTTT. Translated: CASSLHRDKKAFF.

This chain uses TRBV6-8 with TRBJ1-5; D remains ambiguous. The V end was cut by 2 bases, the J end by 7 bases, with 9 bases between. This CDR3 has 13 amino acids. Germline loops: CDR1 MNHGY, CDR2 SAAAGT. CDR3 in DNA: TGTGCCAGCAGTTACGGGTCCGGGCAGCCCCAGCATTTT. Its protein is CASSYGSGQPQHF.

This clone was detected only a few times. The chain joins TRBV11-3 to TRBJ2-5, with D possibly matching TRBD2 (6 bases). The germline V gene encodes CDR1 SGHNT and CDR2 YENEEA. The CDR3 loop spans 14 amino acids. Trimming stripped 1 base from V and 1 base from J, with 7 bases between. CDR3 bases: TGTGCCAGCAGCTTAGGGGGACTCCAAGAGACCCAGTACTTC. Translated: CASSLGGLQETQYF.

This clone was seen a handful of times. The chain carries TRBV14 and TRBJ1-1, with D possibly being TRBD1 (5 bases). The CDR3 runs to 14 residues. Germline V gene sequence: CDR1 SGHDN, CDR2 FVKESK. V was pared by 5 bases and J by 1 base, with 11 bases between. The CDR3 bases are TGTGCCAGCAGCTTCAGGGAAAGGAACACTGAAGCTTTCTTT. Protein: CASSFRERNTEAFF.

The chain combines TRBV28 with TRBJ1-2; a weak D match, TRBD1 (6 bases). CDR1 and CDR2 from the germline V gene are MDHEN and SYDVKM. CDR3 length equals 15 residues. The germline V and J ends were trimmed by 2 bases and 4 bases, with 14 bases remaining between them. CDR3 residues: CASSLQGRWIYGYTF. The CDR3 coding sequence is TGTGCCAGCAGTTTACAGGGGCGCTGGATCTATGGCTACACCTTC.

This rearrangement joins TRBV4-1 to TRBJ2-7; D is ambiguous. This CDR3 is built from 16 residues. Germline loops: CDR1 MGHRA, CDR2 YSYEKL. V was clipped by 4 bases and J by 3 bases, with 19 bases between them. The CDR3, as DNA: TGCGCCAGCAGCCGAGAGACTTCCCGCAGAGGCTACGAGCAGTACTTC. This encodes CASSRETSRRGYEQYF.